The TCR beta chain described here comes from a study of blood T cell repertoires in COVID-19. Study overall: The origin of the acute and convalescent COVID-19 samples was the United States, Italy and Spain.

This study enrolled people aged about 18 to 100 from about two dozen US geographic areas. Participants' own reports of clinical history determined their cohort assignment. Cohort 3 recovered donors had two negative PCRs, clearance, or symptom resolution. Sequenced by immunoSEQ multiplex PCR; TCRdb stores in-frame clones only, minus some. The sample holds just over 300,000 clones; 70% to 90% are singletons and the top ten take 4% to 5%. V dropped 4 bases and J dropped 5; count of bases not matched to a gene: 5. The CDR3 loop spans 13 amino acids. Germline V CDR1 and CDR2: SGHDT, YYEEEE. This clonotype was obtained from a man aged 30 to 45 who had recovered from COVID-19. Material: PBMCs or T cells enriched from blood (not recorded which). This sequence joins TRBV5-6 and TRBJ2-5; 7 bases line up with TRBD1. The CDR3 region is CASSKARGETQYF. The CDR3 DNA reads TGTGCCAGCAGCAAGGCCAGGGGGGAGACCCAGTACTTC. The whole variable domain, filled in from reference TRBV5-6 and TRBJ2-5, reads DAGVTQSPTHLIKTRGQQVTLRCSPKSGHDTVSWYQQALGQGPQFIFQYYEEEERQRGNFPDRFSGHQFPNYSSELNVNALLLGDSALYLCASSKARGETQYFGPGTRLLVL.